This T cell receptor beta chain is drawn from a study of T cell responses to AZD1222 COVID-19 vaccine. V lost 0 bases and J 4 bases, leaving 15 bases between the germline ends. In germline, CDR1 is MNHEY, CDR2 SVGAGI. CDR3 length equals 16 residues. On this clone itself: The antigen remains unidentified.

Notes on the study in general: Nearly half of spike-specific TCRs reportedly target variant regions that are unmutated in the B.1.351 and B.1.1.7 variants. After two AZD1222 doses, spike-specific TCR breadth and depth rose versus day 0.

Profiling relied on immunoSEQ multiplex PCR, and the TCRdb table lists in-frame clones only, not all of them. The top ten hold approximately 1.6% of the sample, which has approximately 140,000 clones, about nine tenths seen once. The chain combines TRBV6-5 with TRBJ1-2, with D tentatively TRBD1 (5 bases). This receptor was taken from an adult who received the AZD1222 COVID-19 vaccine. The specimen was peripheral blood, collected 28 days after the second AZD1222 dose. CDR3 in amino acids: CASSYSIFGGSYGYTF. The CDR3, as DNA: TGTGCCAGCAGTTACTCGATTTTCGGGGGTTCCTATGGCTACACCTTC.